The clone carrying this T cell receptor beta chain has a count of ten or more. The target antigen is unknown. TCRdb re-called the 5' RACE reads with MiXCR, one entry per CDR3 protein. The sample yields roughly 600,000 distinct CDR3 sequences, roughly 18% seen once. The data belong to a study of T-cell memory formation after mild COVID-19. Study-wide results and caveats: Some clones that responded turned up in pre-infection memory, which suggests that cross-reactive memory joined in. Contracting clones localized mainly to CM and EM when CD4+ and mainly to EMRA when CD8+. Clones that contracted from day 15 to 85 were balanced CD4/CD8, while later expanders leaned CD4+.

This CDR3 is built from 16 residues. CDR1 and CDR2 from the germline V gene are KGHDR and SFDVKD. Germline trimming cut 2 bases from V and 7 bases from J; bases unmatched to any gene: 8. The TCR originated in an adult woman who had mild COVID-19 (a few samples of this study predate the infection). Cell type and time point are not known. The specimen was PBMCs or a T cell subset sorted from them (not recorded which). The gene calls are TRBV24-1 and TRBJ2-1; 9 positions match TRBD1. The CDR3, as DNA: TGTGCCACCAGTGATTCGACAGGGGGTGGTTGGAATGAGCAGTTCTTC. Amino acid sequence: CATSDSTGGGWNEQFF.